The 27 T cell receptor beta chains below come from one sample, sequenced in a study of cytomegalovirus exposure and HLA in healthy donors. The PCR contained 60 Vbeta and 13 Jbeta primers. Clones were sequenced by immunoSEQ multiplex PCR, and TCRdb holds only the in-frame ones, with some missing. In all, the sample yields approximately 93,000 clones. The sample was PBMCs. The receptors originated from a woman aged 25 to 39 in good health and CMV-seronegative.

The chain links TRBV6-1 to TRBJ1-3; no definite D call. V was trimmed by 2 bases and J by 0 bases, leaving 5 bases between them. Looked up from germline, CDR1 is MNHNS and CDR2 is SASEGT. CDR3 length: 14 residues. The CDR3 loop reads CASSEWLSGNTIYF. In DNA form, the CDR3 reads TGTGCCAGCAGTGAATGGCTCTCTGGAAACACCATATATTTT.

This chain joins TRBV7-2 and TRBJ1-2; 7 bases align to TRBD1. The germline V gene has CDR1 SGHTA and CDR2 FQGNSA. The CDR3 totals 13 residues. The V segment lost 5 bases and the J segment 8 bases; nucleotides outside the gene matches: 8. DNA for the CDR3: TGTGCCAGCAGCCTACGACAGGGACCGGGCTACACCTTC. It yields the protein CASSLRQGPGYTF.

V usage is TRBV19 and J usage is TRBJ2-2, with D possibly being TRBD1 (6 bases). Trimming removed 10 bases at V and 4 bases at J, with 13 bases between. CDR1 LNHDA and CDR2 SQIVND come from the germline V gene (reference sequence). This CDR3 contains 13 residues. CDR3 protein: CAIRGAGTGELFF. CDR3 bases: TGTGCCATCAGGGGCGCGGGCACCGGGGAGCTGTTTTTT.

The chain joins TRBV4-1 to TRBJ2-7; D is ambiguous. Per the germline V gene, CDR1 is MGHRA and CDR2 is YSYEKL. The CDR3 has 14 amino acids. V was shortened by 5 bases and J by 6 bases, with 17 bases between the two germline ends. CDR3 protein: CASSFSSSPSEQYF. The CDR3 bases are TGCGCCAGCAGCTTTAGCTCCAGCCCCTCCGAGCAGTACTTC.

The rearrangement uses TRBV2 and TRBJ1-5, with TRBD1 identical over 9 bases. Germline V gene sequence: CDR1 SNHLY, CDR2 FYNNEI. The CDR3 runs to 13 residues. The V and J ends lost 7 bases and 6 bases, in that order; junction bases with no gene match: 4. CDR3 in amino acids: CASTKDRGQPQHF. CDR3 sequence (DNA): TGTGCCAGCACCAAGGACAGGGGTCAGCCCCAGCATTTT.

The chain employs TRBV27 and TRBJ1-2; 7 positions match TRBD1. Germline lookup yields CDR1 MNHEY and CDR2 SMNVEV (reference sequence). The ends lost 6 bases at V and 4 bases at J; junction bases unmatched: 8. The CDR3 has 14 residues. The DNA of the CDR3 is TGTGCCAGCAGCATTGGGGGACAGCCCTATGGCTACACCTTC. This encodes CASSIGGQPYGYTF.

The chain links TRBV7-3 to TRBJ1-1, with D hard to call. CDR3 length: 15 amino acids. V lost 0 bases, J lost 1 base, and 9 bases lay in between. Germline V gene lookup returns CDR1 SGHTA and CDR2 FQGTGA. CDR3 nucleotide sequence: TGTGCCAGCAGCTTAACGAGGCGGGGGAACACTGAAGCTTTCTTT. Its protein product is CASSLTRRGNTEAFF.

V usage is TRBV7-2 and J usage is TRBJ2-7; 7 bases fit TRBD2. Germline assignment: CDR1 SGHTA and CDR2 FQGNSA. The CDR3 covers 14 residues. The V gene end was trimmed by 3 bases and the J gene end by 4 bases; junction bases not matched to a gene: 6. The CDR3 sequence: CASSFGGDSYEQYF. For the CDR3, the DNA is TGTGCCAGCAGCTTTGGGGGGGACTCTTACGAGCAGTACTTC.

About this clone itself: Additional DNA sequences in this sample encode the identical CDR3. This rearrangement joins TRBV29-1 to TRBJ2-7; TRBD2 matches 7 bases. Germline loops: CDR1 SQVTM, CDR2 ANQGSEA. The CDR3 has 12 residues. V lost 2 bases, J lost 3 bases, and 1 base stayed unmatched. CDR3 DNA sequence: TGCAGCGTTGAACTAGCGGACTACGAGCAGTACTTC. This encodes CSVELADYEQYF.

This chain uses TRBV6-1 with TRBJ2-2, with 12 bases matching TRBD1. Germline V gene lookup returns CDR1 MNHNS and CDR2 SASEGT. Losses at the gene ends were 9 bases for V and 5 bases for J; bases not matched to a gene: 7. The CDR3 loop spans 15 amino acids. Here the CDR3 DNA reads TGTGCCAGTGACCGGGACAGGGGGCGAACCGGGGAGCTGTTTTTT. Translating it yields CASDRDRGRTGELFF.

This sequence joins TRBV27 and TRBJ1-5; D gene unclear. In germline, CDR1 is MNHEY, CDR2 SMNVEV (reference sequence). The V end lost 4 bases, the J end lost 4 bases, and 14 bases lay between the germline ends. There are 15 residues in the CDR3. Written as DNA, the CDR3 is TGTGCCAGCAGTTCGGGTGCGCCAGTGAATCAGCCCCAGCATTTT. Protein: CASSSGAPVNQPQHF.

V and J are TRBV28 and TRBJ1-4, with TRBD1 matching over 7 bases. Germline CDR1 reads MDHEN; CDR2 reads SYDVKM. The CDR3 loop spans 14 amino acids. The junction had 6 bases not matched to a gene; V was cut back by 5 bases and J by 6 bases. For the CDR3, the DNA is TGTGCCAGCAGTCCGGGACAGAGCCATGAAAAACTGTTTTTT. As protein: CASSPGQSHEKLFF.

The chain links TRBV5-5 to TRBJ1-4; 8 bases match TRBD1. The germline V gene has CDR1 SGHKS and CDR2 YYEKEE (reference sequence). The junction had 7 bases not matched to a gene; V was cut back by 4 bases and J by 5 bases. The CDR3 consists of 15 residues. CDR3 region: CASSVGGQANEKLFF. In DNA form, the CDR3 reads TGTGCCAGCAGCGTTGGGGGACAGGCAAATGAAAAACTGTTTTTT.

Comment on this clone: At one boundary the junction diverges from the germline segment, which might be a read error. The genes are TRBV7-7 and TRBJ1-3; TRBD1 matches 7 bases. Per the germline V gene, CDR1 is SSHAT and CDR2 is FNYEAQ (reference sequence). CDR3 length: 15 amino acids. The CDR3: CASSPQGTGGNTIYF. CDR3 nucleotides: TGTGCTAGCAGCCCACAGGGGACGGGAGGAAACACCATATATTTT.

The chain combines TRBV10-3 with TRBJ2-1, with TRBD2 identical over 9 bases. Germline values: CDR1 ENHRY, CDR2 SYGVKD. Trimming cost V 0 bases and J 5 bases; bases outside gene matches: 8. This CDR3 is built from 17 residues. CDR3 in DNA: TGTGCCATCAGTGAGTCAAGGGCTAGCGGGGACCACAATGAGCAGTTCTTC. Protein product: CAISESRASGDHNEQFF.

The rearrangement links TRBV7-9 to TRBJ1-1; a weak D match, TRBD1 (5 bases). Germline CDR1 and CDR2: SEHNR and FQNEAQ (reference sequence). Trimming took off 5 bases at V and 2 bases at J, with 9 bases between the two ends. The CDR3 sequence is 13 residues long. The CDR3: CASSIQGNTEAFF. The CDR3 DNA reads TGTGCCAGCAGCATTCAGGGAAACACTGAAGCTTTCTTT.

This sequence joins TRBV6-1 and TRBJ2-2, with D possibly being TRBD1 (5 bases). V lost 4 bases and J lost 8, with 14 bases in between. Germline CDR1 MNHNS, CDR2 SASEGT. This CDR3 is 14 amino acids long. CDR3 sequence: CASSVLQAAGELFF. The DNA for the CDR3 is TGTGCCAGCAGTGTCCTACAGGCGGCGGGGGAGCTGTTTTTT.

CDR3 nucleotides: TGTGCCAGCAGTTCGAAAAACGGGTCACCTTACGAGCAGTACTTC. Translating gives CASSSKNGSPYEQYF. The J gene is TRBJ2-7, the V gene TRBV28; D remains ambiguous. The germline CDR1 and CDR2 sequences are MDHEN and SYDVKM. The CDR3 sequence is 15 residues long. Trimming took off 4 bases at V and 4 bases at J, with 17 bases between the two ends.

This chain connects TRBV7-2 to TRBJ2-5; D ambiguous. The V and J ends lost 1 base and 0 bases respectively, with 6 bases between them. This CDR3 comprises 14 residues. Germline V gives CDR1 SGHTA, CDR2 FQGNSA. The CDR3 loop reads CASSLGADQETQYF. The CDR3 coding sequence is TGTGCCAGCAGCTTAGGGGCAGACCAAGAGACCCAGTACTTC.

The chain links TRBV19 to TRBJ2-2; D possibly corresponds to TRBD1 (6 bases). This CDR3 comprises 16 residues. V dropped 5 bases and J dropped 2 bases, with 15 bases sitting between them. CDR1 and CDR2 (germline): LNHDA, SQIVND (reference sequence). Here the CDR3 DNA reads TGTGCCAGTAGTCATTACAGGGTAGCAAACACCGGGGAGCTGTTTTTT. Protein: CASSHYRVANTGELFF.

This rearrangement joins TRBV27 to TRBJ2-1, with a tentative D call TRBD1 (6 bases). The CDR3 runs 16 residues. CDR1 MNHEY and CDR2 SMNVEV come from the germline V gene (reference sequence). Trimming removed 6 bases at V and 6 bases at J, with 21 bases between. CDR3 in DNA: TGTGCCAGCAGCGTCCGCTGGGCAGGGGAACTCAATGAGCAGTTCTTC. Amino acids: CASSVRWAGELNEQFF.

The chain is built from TRBV4-1 and TRBJ2-3; 7 nucleotides match TRBD1. Trimming took 2 bases from V and 4 from J; bases not matched to a gene: 12. CDR1 is MGHRA and CDR2 is YSYEKL in the germline V gene. The CDR3 has 17 residues. The CDR3 DNA reads TGCGCCAGCAGCCAACTTCCGGACAGGTCGGCGCCAGATACGCAGTATTTT. Amino acid sequence: CASSQLPDRSAPDTQYF.

CDR3 amino acids: CAAGPTNTGELFF. The CDR3 DNA reads as TGTGCCGCGGGGCCTACGAACACCGGGGAGCTGTTTTTT. This sequence joins TRBV19 and TRBJ2-2, with D possibly TRBD2 on 6 matching bases. From germline, CDR1 is LNHDA and CDR2 SQIVND (reference sequence). Trimming removed 11 bases at V and 0 bases at J, with 10 bases between. CDR3 length equals 13 residues.

The chain employs TRBV10-3 and TRBJ2-1, with 7 bases fitting TRBD2. Germline V gene data show CDR1 as ENHRY and CDR2 as SYGVKD. The CDR3 is 15 residues long. V trimming: 10 bases; J trimming: 7 bases; junction bases outside the gene matches: 16. DNA of the CDR3: TGTGCCACCTTAGGTGATCCGGGACTACCAAATGAGCAGTTCTTC. Protein sequence: CATLGDPGLPNEQFF.

V gene TRBV5-1 combines with J gene TRBJ2-5, with a possible D match to TRBD1 (8 bases). Germline CDR1 reads SGHRS; CDR2 reads YFSETQ. The CDR3 consists of 14 residues. Trimming stripped 2 bases from V and 5 bases from J, with 13 bases between. The CDR3 sequence: CASSFSQGGETQYF. CDR3 sequence (DNA): TGCGCCAGCAGCTTCTCACAGGGGGGGGAGACCCAGTACTTC. The whole variable domain, filled in from reference TRBV5-1 and TRBJ2-5, reads KAGVTQTPRYLIKTRGQQVTLSCSPISGHRSVSWYQQTPGQGLQFLFEYFSETQRNKGNFPGRFSGRQFSNSRSEMNVSTLELGDSALYLCASSFSQGGETQYFGPGTRLLVL.

Comment on this clone: Other nucleotide sequences from this sample produce the same CDR3. The chain uses TRBV5-1 and TRBJ2-5, with 10 bases aligning to TRBD2. This CDR3 has 15 residues. J gave up 5 bases and V 0 bases, and 4 bases lay outside the gene matches. CDR1 and CDR2 from the germline V gene are SGHRS and YFSETQ. CDR3 coding DNA: TGCGCCAGCAGCTTGGGACTAGCGGGCGTGGAGACCCAGTACTTC. Protein: CASSLGLAGVETQYF.

The chain joins TRBV7-6 to TRBJ2-5; maybe TRBD2 (6 bases). This CDR3 has 11 amino acids. From germline, CDR1 is SGHVS and CDR2 FNYEAQ. The ends were cut back, 8 bases at V and 9 bases at J, with 13 bases in the middle. The CDR3 DNA reads TGTGCCAGCGGGTCAGGAGGGGCCCAGTACTTC. This translates into CASGSGGAQYF.